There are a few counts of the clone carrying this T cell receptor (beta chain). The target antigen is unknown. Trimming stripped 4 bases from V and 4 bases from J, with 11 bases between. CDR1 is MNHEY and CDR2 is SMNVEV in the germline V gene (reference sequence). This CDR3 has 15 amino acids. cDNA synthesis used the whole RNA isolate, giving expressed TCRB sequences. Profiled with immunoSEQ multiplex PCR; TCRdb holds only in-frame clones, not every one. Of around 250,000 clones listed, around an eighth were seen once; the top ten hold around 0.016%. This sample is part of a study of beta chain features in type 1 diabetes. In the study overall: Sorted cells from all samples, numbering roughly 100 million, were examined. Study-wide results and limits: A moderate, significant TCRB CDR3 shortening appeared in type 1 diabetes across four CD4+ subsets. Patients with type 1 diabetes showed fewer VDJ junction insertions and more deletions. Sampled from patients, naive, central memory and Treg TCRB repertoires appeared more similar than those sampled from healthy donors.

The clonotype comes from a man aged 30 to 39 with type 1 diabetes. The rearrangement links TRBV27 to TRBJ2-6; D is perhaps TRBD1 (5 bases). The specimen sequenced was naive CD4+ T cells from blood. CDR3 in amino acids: CASSYQGSGANVLTF. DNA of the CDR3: TGTGCCAGCAGTTACCAGGGTTCAGGGGCCAACGTCCTGACTTTC. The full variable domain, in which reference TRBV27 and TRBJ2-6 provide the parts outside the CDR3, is EAQVTQNPRYLITVTGKKLTVTCSQNMNHEYMSWYRQDPGLGLRQIYYSMNVEVTDKGDVPEGYKVSRKEKRNFPLILESPSPNQTSLYFCASSYQGSGANVLTFGAGSRLTVL.